These T cell receptor beta chains were read from a single sample in a study of graft-versus-host responses after intestinal transplantation. Their antigens remain unidentified. TCRdb's copy holds only in-frame clones and misses some; the assay was immunoSEQ multiplex PCR. The sample contains about 130,000 clones, about 93% of which appear only once. Sequencing was performed on unstimulated CD4+ T cells sorted from spleen or lymph node cells, taken before intestinal transplant. These receptors came from a human donor who received an intestinal transplant. Both conserved end residues are part of each CDR3. A D gene is named only where the DNA matches it firmly.

>TRBJ1-2|-|TRBV19|15
CASSTPRGGENGYTF
TGTGCCAGTAGTACCCCTAGGGGGGGGGAGAATGGCTACACCTTC
>TRBJ2-7|-|TRBV21-1|13
CASGGGLGYEQYF
TGTGCCAGCGGAGGGGGGTTGGGCTACGAGCAGTACTTC
>TRBJ2-1|TRBD1|TRBV5-8|16
CASSSIDRGRYNEQFF
TGTGCCAGCAGCTCGATAGACAGGGGACGATACAATGAGCAGTTCTTC
>TRBJ1-1|TRBD1|TRBV5-1|14
CASSLAQGATEAFF
TGCGCCAGCAGCTTGGCGCAGGGGGCCACTGAAGCTTTCTTT
>TRBJ1-4|-|TRBV5-1|16
CASSLELRTLNEKLFF
TGCGCCAGCAGCTTGGAGTTGCGGACCCTTAATGAAAAACTGTTTTTT
>TRBJ2-1|TRBD2|TRBV7-3|15
CASSFGLAGYNEQFF
TGTGCCAGCAGCTTTGGACTAGCGGGATACAATGAGCAGTTCTTC
>TRBJ2-7|-|TRBV5-1|15
CASSLAKGYPYEQYF
TGCGCCAGCAGCTTGGCCAAGGGCTACCCCTACGAGCAGTACTTC
>TRBJ1-1|-|TRBV10-1|14
CASSSQGGGTEAFF
TGCGCCAGCAGTTCACAGGGAGGGGGCACTGAAGCTTTCTTT
>TRBJ1-1|-|TRBV19|11
CASSTEGVAFF
TGTGCCAGTAGTACAGAAGGGGTAGCTTTCTTT
>TRBJ2-3|TRBD1|TRBV5-1|16
CASSLAGTGPGDTQYF
TGCGCCAGCAGCTTGGCCGGGACAGGGCCCGGGGATACGCAGTATTTT
>TRBJ2-1|TRBD2|TRBV7-8|17
CASSPWEAGGPGNEQFF
TGTGCCAGCAGCCCGTGGGAAGCGGGAGGGCCCGGCAATGAGCAGTTCTTC
>TRBJ1-2|-|TRBV7-3|15
CASSLRGGSPYGYTF
TGTGCCAGCAGCTTAAGGGGGGGATCCCCCTATGGCTACACCTTC